This TCR beta chain was sequenced in a study of shared clonotypes between healthy human individuals. Findings and caveats of the study: Some naive CD4 clonotypes, around 4.9%, turned up in common across several donors. Read depth was anticipated to influence clonotype sharing among donors.

This CDR3 spans 15 amino acids. Trimming removed 4 bases from V and 5 bases from J; junction bases left unmatched: 10. CDR1 is SQVTM, CDR2 ANQGSEA, per germline. As for this clone: Its antigen is unidentified.

Method: immunoSEQ multiplex PCR; TCRdb's copy keeps in-frame clones and lacks some. The sample shows hundreds of thousands of clones, less than 85% of them seen only once. This clonotype was obtained from a woman in her 30s in good health. The sequencing input was memory CD4+ T cells sorted from blood. The sample's subset: CD45RA-negative fraction. V gene TRBV29-1 combines with J gene TRBJ2-7, with 11 bases matching TRBD2. CDR3 loop: CSVVGTSGSSDEQYF. Written as DNA, the CDR3 is TGCAGCGTTGTCGGAACTAGCGGGAGTAGCGACGAGCAGTACTTC.